The clone carrying this T cell receptor beta chain has a handful of counts. This record belongs to a study of blood T cells in healthy people across ages. The use of a sample-barcoded 5' primer and a J-beta primer mix characterized a second PCR of about 7 to 12 cycles. From the 5' RACE reads, TCRdb called clonotypes with MiXCR, one entry per CDR3 protein. The sample has 600,000 or so distinct CDR3 sequences, approximately 30% seen once. Sequenced input: blood. The TCR comes from a woman aged 80 or older in good health.

CDR3 protein: CASSLQDRVQETQYF. In DNA form, the CDR3 reads TGTGCCAGCAGCTTACAAGACAGGGTCCAAGAGACCCAGTACTTC. The V call is TRBV11-1, the J call TRBJ2-5; 7 bases map to TRBD1. The CDR3 covers 15 residues. V shed 2 bases and J 1 base; nucleotides not matched to a gene: 4. CDR1 SGHAT and CDR2 FQDESV come from the germline V gene (reference sequence).